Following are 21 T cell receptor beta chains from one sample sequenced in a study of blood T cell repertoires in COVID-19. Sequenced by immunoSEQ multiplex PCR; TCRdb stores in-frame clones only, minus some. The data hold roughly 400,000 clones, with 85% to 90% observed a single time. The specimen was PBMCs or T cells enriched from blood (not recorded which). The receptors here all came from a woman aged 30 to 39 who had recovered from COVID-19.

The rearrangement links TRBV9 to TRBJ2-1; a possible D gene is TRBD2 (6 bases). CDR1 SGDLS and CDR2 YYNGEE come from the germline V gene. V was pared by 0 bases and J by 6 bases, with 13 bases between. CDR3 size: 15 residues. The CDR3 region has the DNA TGTGCCAGCAGCGTAGATGGCGGGAAGGGCAATGAGCAGTTCTTC. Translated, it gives CASSVDGGKGNEQFF.

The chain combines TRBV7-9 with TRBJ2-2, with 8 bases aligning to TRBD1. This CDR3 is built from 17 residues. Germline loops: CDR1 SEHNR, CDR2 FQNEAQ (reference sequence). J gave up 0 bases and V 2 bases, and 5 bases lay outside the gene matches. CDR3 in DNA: TGTGCCAGCAGCTTAACCAGACAGGGGACGAACACCGGGGAGCTGTTTTTT. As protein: CASSLTRQGTNTGELFF.

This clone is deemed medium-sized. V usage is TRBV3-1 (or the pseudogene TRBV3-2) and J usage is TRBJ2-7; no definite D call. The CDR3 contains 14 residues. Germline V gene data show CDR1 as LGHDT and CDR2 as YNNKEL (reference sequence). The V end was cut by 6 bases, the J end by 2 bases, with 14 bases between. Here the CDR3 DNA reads TGTGCCAGCAGTCAAATACTCACAGCCTACGAGCAGTACTTC. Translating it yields CASSQILTAYEQYF.

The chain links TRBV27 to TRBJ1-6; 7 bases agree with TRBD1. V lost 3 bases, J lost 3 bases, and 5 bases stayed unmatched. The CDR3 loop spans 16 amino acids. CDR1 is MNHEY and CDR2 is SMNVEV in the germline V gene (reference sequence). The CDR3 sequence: CASSFTGENYNSPLHF. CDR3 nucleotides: TGTGCCAGCAGTTTCACAGGGGAAAACTATAATTCACCCCTCCACTTT.

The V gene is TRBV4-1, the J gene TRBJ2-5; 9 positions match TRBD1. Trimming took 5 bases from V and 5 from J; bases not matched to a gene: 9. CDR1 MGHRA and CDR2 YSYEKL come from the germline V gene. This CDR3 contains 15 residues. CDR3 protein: CASSSLPGQGETQYF. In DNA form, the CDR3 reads TGCGCCAGCAGCTCCCTGCCGGGACAGGGTGAGACCCAGTACTTC.

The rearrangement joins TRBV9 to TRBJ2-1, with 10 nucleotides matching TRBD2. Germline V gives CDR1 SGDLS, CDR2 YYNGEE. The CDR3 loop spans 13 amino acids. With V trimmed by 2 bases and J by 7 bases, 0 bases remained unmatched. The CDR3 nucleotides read TGTGCCAGCAGCGTGACTAGCGGGAATGAGCAGTTCTTC. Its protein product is CASSVTSGNEQFF.

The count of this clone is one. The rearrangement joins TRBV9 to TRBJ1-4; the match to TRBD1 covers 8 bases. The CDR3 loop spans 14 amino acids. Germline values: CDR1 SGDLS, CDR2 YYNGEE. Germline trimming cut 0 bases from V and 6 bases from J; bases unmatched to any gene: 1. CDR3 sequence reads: CASSVAGGDEKLFF. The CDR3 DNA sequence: TGTGCCAGCAGCGTAGCAGGGGGCGATGAAAAACTGTTTTTT.

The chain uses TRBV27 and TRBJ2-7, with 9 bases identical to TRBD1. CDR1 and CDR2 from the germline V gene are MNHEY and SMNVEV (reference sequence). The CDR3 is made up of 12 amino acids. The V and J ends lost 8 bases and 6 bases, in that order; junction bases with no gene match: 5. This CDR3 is CASGTTGGEQYF. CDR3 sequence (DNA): TGTGCCAGCGGAACGACAGGGGGCGAGCAGTACTTC.

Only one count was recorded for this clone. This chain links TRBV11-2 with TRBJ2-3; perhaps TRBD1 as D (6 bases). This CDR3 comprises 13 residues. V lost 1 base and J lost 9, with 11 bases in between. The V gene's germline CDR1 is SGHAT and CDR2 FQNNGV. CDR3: CASSLGTARTQYF. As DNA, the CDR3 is TGTGCCAGCAGCTTAGGGACAGCCCGCACGCAGTATTTT.

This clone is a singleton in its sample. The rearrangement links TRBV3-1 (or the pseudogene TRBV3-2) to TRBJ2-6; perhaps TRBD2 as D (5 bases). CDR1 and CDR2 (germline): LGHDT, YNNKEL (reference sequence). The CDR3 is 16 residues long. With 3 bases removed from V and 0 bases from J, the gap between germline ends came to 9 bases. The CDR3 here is CASSQRRDSGANVLTF. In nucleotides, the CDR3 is TGTGCCAGCAGCCAGAGACGGGACTCTGGGGCCAACGTCCTGACTTTC.

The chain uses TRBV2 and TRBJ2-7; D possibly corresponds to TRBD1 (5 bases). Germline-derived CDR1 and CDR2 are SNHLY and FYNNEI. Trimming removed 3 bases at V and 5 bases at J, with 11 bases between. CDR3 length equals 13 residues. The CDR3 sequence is CASSDDSRDEQYF. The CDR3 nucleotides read TGTGCCAGCAGTGACGACAGTAGGGACGAGCAGTACTTC.

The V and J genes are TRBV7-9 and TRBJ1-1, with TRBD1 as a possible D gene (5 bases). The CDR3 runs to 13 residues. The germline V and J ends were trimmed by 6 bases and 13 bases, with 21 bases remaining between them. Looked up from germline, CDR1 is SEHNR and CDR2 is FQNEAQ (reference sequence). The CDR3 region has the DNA TGTGCCAGCAGACCACGCAGGGCCGCGCAGGGTTTCTTT. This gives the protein CASRPRRAAQGFF.

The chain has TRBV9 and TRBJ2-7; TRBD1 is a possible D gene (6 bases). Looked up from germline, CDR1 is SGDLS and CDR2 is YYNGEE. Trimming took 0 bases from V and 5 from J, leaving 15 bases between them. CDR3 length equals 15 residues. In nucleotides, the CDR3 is TGTGCCAGCAGCGTAGAATCACAGGGCCCGCACGAGCAGTACTTC. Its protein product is CASSVESQGPHEQYF.

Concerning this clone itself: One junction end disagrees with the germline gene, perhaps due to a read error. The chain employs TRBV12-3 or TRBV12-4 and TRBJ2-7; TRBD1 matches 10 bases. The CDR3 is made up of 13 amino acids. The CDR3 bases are TGTACCAGCTCCGGGACAGGGGTGAAGGAGCAGTACTTC. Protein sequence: CTSSGTGVKEQYF.

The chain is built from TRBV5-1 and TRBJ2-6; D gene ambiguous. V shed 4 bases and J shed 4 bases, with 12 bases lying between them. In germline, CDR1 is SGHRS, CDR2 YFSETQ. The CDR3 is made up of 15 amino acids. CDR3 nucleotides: TGCGCCAGCAGCACTAACAAGGTAGGGGCCAACGTCCTGACTTTC. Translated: CASSTNKVGANVLTF.

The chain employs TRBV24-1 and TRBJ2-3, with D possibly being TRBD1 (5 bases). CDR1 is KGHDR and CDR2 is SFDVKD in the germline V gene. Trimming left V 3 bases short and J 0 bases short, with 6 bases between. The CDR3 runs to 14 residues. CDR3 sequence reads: CATSDRGSTDTQYF. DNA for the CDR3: TGTGCCACCAGTGATAGGGGCAGCACAGATACGCAGTATTTT.

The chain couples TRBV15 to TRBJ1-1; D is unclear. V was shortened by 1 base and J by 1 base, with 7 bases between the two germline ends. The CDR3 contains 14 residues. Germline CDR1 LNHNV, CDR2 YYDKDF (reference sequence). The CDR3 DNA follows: TGTGCCACCAGCAGAGCCCGGTCGAACACTGAAGCTTTCTTT. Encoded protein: CATSRARSNTEAFF.

As DNA, the CDR3 is TGCGCCAGCAGTCAATCGGGACTAGCGGACACCTACAATGAGCAGTTCTTC. Translated, it gives CASSQSGLADTYNEQFF. The chain carries TRBV23-1 and TRBJ2-1; 11 bases agree with TRBD2. TRBV23-1 is labeled an ORF, and its function is uncertain. The CDR3 is 17 amino acids. The trim removed 0 bases at V and 2 bases at J, leaving 3 bases unmatched.

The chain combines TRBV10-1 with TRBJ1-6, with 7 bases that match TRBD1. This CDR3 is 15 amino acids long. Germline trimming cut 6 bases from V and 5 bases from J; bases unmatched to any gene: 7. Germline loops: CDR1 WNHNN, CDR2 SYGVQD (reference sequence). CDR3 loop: CASRNRDRDNSPLHF. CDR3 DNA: TGCGCCAGCAGAAACCGGGACAGAGATAATTCACCCCTCCACTTT.

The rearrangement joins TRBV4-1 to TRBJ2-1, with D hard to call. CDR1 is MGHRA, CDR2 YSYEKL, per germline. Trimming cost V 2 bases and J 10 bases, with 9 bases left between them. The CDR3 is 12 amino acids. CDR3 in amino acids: CASSQPLGEQFF. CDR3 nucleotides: TGCGCCAGCAGCCAACCCCTCGGGGAGCAGTTCTTC.

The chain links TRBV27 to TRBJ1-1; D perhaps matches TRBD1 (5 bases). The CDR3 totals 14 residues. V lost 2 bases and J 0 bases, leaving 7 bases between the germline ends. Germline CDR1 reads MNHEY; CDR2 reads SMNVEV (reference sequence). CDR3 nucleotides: TGTGCCAGCAGTTTACGGGGGTTGAACACTGAAGCTTTCTTT. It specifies CASSLRGLNTEAFF.